This TCR beta chain came from a study of graft-versus-host responses after intestinal transplantation. Study-wide background: Isolated intestinal, liver-intestinal, or multivisceral transplants had been given to the recipients.

The data were produced by immunoSEQ multiplex PCR, yet TCRdb's version contains in-frame clones alone and is incomplete. The sample carries about 82,000 clones, approximately 90% recorded once. With respect to this clone: Its antigen is unidentified.

Germline V gives CDR1 MDHEN, CDR2 SYDVKM. The V and J ends lost 5 bases and 0 bases, in that order; junction bases with no gene match: 14. The CDR3 consists of 19 residues. The gene calls are TRBV28 and TRBJ2-1, with TRBD1 identical over 9 bases. The material was unstimulated CD4+ T cells sorted from spleen or lymph node cells, obtained before transplant. The origin of this receptor is a human donor who was the organ donor for an intestinal transplant. The CDR3, as DNA: TGTGCCAGCAGTCACCCCGGGACAGGGACCCGTAGCTCCTACAATGAGCAGTTCTTC. Translating gives CASSHPGTGTRSSYNEQFF.